This TCR beta chain was captured in a study of T cells in Graves' hyperthyroidism and ophthalmopathy. This clonotype was observed at least ten times. Its antigen is still unknown. TCR beta CDR3 sequences were amplified from RNA transcripts. HTBI primers were used for first-round RT-PCR of the TCR CDR3. TCRdb fed the multiplex PCR reads into MiXCR, producing one record per CDR3 protein. The top ten hold roughly 4.8% of the sample, which has about 420,000 distinct CDR3 sequences, about an eighth seen once. Study outcomes and limitations: Appearing also in blood were most of the thyroid clonotypes expanded above 0.001.

The sequenced material came from blood. The TCR originated in a young woman with Graves' hyperthyroidism.

The DNA for the CDR3 is TGTGCCATCCAAACTACCGGGACGTACTATGGCTACACCTTC. It translates to CAIQTTGTYYGYTF. This rearrangement joins TRBV10-3 to TRBJ1-2; D may be TRBD1 (5 bases). In germline, CDR1 is ENHRY, CDR2 SYGVKD. The CDR3 is made up of 14 amino acids. V lost 8 bases to trimming and J lost 3 bases, with 16 bases between them.